The T cell receptor (beta chain) described here comes from a study of human T cells and chemical hapten exposure (dated by TCRdb to the early 2020s). As for the study more broadly: For sensitization, 2% DPC in acetone was applied to a roughly 2 cm by roughly 2 cm area of upper inner arm skin. Throughout the study period of around 24 weeks, patients also received therapeutic DPC doses to the scalp every week. Patch testing was done on the upper back using Finn chambers containing 0.01% DPC, and results were scored after 6 days according to International Contact Dermatitis Research Group standards. The patient cohort, mostly female, included alopecia areata with under or over 50% scalp involvement, alopecia totalis and alopecia universalis. Libraries were pooled for sequencing, and variation in per-sample TCR yields was attributed mainly to small differences in library volumes within the pool. Peripheral blood TCR repertoire changes were tracked in vivo in alopecia patients during primary and secondary sensitization to the hapten diphenylcyclopropenone (DPC). Blood was sampled from patients pre-sensitization (week 0) and at 2, 6 and about 24 weeks after DPC sensitization. About 29 alopecia patients gave blood for TCR sequencing at one to four time points (pre-sensitization, 2, 6 and 24 weeks).

V drops 6 bases and J drops 2 bases, leaving 19 bases in between. CDR1 and CDR2 (DFQATT, SNEGSKA) derive from the germline V gene (reference sequence). The CDR3 runs 15 residues from the cysteine to the phenylalanine. This entry keeps only the CDR3 DNA: 45 bases, framed from base 1. The study at large found these results: Because all patients had alopecia, a presumed autoimmune disease, the immune response of the patients might differ from that of healthy individuals. Patch test score correlated positively with the number of PT1 expanded TCRs, reaching significance at thresholds 8, 16 and 32 but not at 4. The number of TCRs above 1 in 1000 frequency did not change with DPC sensitization; there was no evidence of global repertoire structure alterations. Repeated subsampling changed both the strength of the expansion versus patch-test correlation and the threshold at which that correlation became significant. Expanded TCRs formed significantly more large CDR3 similarity clusters than pre-sensitization or healthy control sets, consistent with antigen-driven responses.

Receptor amplification or capture employed RACE. This sample was sequenced with a NextSeq 500. During library preparation, unique molecular identifiers were attached to individual cDNA molecules so that TCRs could be counted in a quantitative, reproducible way. From each blood RNA sample, both TCR alpha and TCR beta chains were sequenced. Under the source paper's analysis protocol: Samples had a median of roughly 99,000 TCRs, with a range from about 23,224 to 750,000. V, J and CDR3 annotation of the TCR reads was performed with the Decombinator software suite. For the PS versus PT1 abundance plots, all samples were subsampled to the same number of TCRs (28,000). Expanded TCRs were defined as absent before sensitization and observed at least eight times at the 2-week time point. Through fastp at Q25 and MiXCR, TCRdb rebuilt clones from the public reads, retaining in-frame beta chains. Under each unique CDR3 protein, matching rows form one entry showing the most common genes and DNA. In this record, the V and J calls reflect TCRdb's handling and not the investigators' own analysis. Here the sample has under 300,000 distinct CDR3 sequences; approximately 7.5% occur a single time. The top ten constitute approximately 1.2% of the sample.

The time point label for this specimen denotes: pre-sensitization, week 0. What this sample's treatment or condition label stands for: therapeutic diphenylcyclopropenone sensitization with weekly scalp DPC. At each patch-test visit, blood was drawn before the patch test was applied. Patients were considered eligible if aged 18 to 70, diagnosed with alopecia and deemed suitable for DPC therapy, and patients were excluded if pregnant. Unfractionated whole blood was collected in Tempus Blood RNA tubes, and total RNA was extracted from that blood. As for this clonotype: It lacks a known antigen. Base qualities are not recorded, but no much larger clone differs from it by a single base.

The V and J genes are TRBV20-1 and TRBJ1-2, with a weak D call of TRBD1 (5 bases match). This specimen consisted of whole blood, obtained in connection with sensitization to the hapten diphenylcyclopropenone (DPC). This sequence was found in a man aged 18 to 35 with alopecia areata. Some clones in this sample may be carry-over from other donors' samples. The CDR3 here reads CSAPGTARGNYGYTF. The nucleotides are TGCAGTGCCCCAGGGACTGCCCGCGGCAACTATGGCTACACCTTC.